This T cell receptor (beta chain) was recovered during a study of T cells after yellow fever vaccination. TCRdb reanalysed the 5' RACE reads using MiXCR and keeps one entry per CDR3 protein. The table has about 210,000 distinct CDR3 sequences, about 7% seen once; the top ten hold approximately 1.1%. This clonotype has only a few counts. CDR1 and CDR2 from the germline V gene are SGHTA and FQGNSA. Trimming took 5 bases from V and 4 from J, leaving 12 bases between them. CDR3 length: 13 amino acids. Sequenced here: CD4+ T cells sorted from PBMCs, sampled on the day of the yellow fever booster vaccination. The clonotype originates from a man aged 25-45 years who received the YFV17D yellow fever vaccine. This chain uses TRBV7-2 with TRBJ2-7, with D hard to call. The CDR3 protein is CASSTTSGYEQYF. The CDR3 DNA reads TGTGCCAGCAGCACGACCAGTGGGTACGAGCAGTACTTC. The variable domain in full, with the rest retrieved from reference TRBV7-2 and TRBJ2-7, is GAGVSQSPSNKVTEKGKDVELRCDPISGHTALYWYRQSLGQGLEFLIYFQGNSAPDKSGLPSDRFSAERTGGSVSTLTIQRTQQEDSAVYLCASSTTSGYEQYFGPGTRLTVT.